Sequencing of this T cell receptor (beta chain) was carried out in a study of OX40 agonist ivuxolimab in advanced cancers. Turning to the overall study: Ivuxolimab was an agonistic, fully human IgG2 monoclonal antibody directed against OX40 (CD134), a costimulatory receptor. Intravenous ivuxolimab was administered to patients every 2 weeks at six dose levels: 0.01, 0.1, 0.3, 1.5, 3 and 10 mg/kg. Among the roughly 52 dose-escalation patients, some 19 had hepatocellular carcinoma, roughly 15 melanoma, 9 renal cell carcinoma and 9 head and neck cancer. The dose-escalation cohort was around 83% male with a mean age of around 62 years, ranging from roughly 20 to 80. Patients were allowed to have had prior anti-PD-1, anti-PD-L1 or anti-CTLA-4 therapy, and approximately 37% of the dose-escalation patients had been treated with checkpoint inhibitors. Three dose-escalation patients achieved partial responses, one with hepatocellular carcinoma and two with cutaneous melanoma. The point of sequencing TCRbeta in the periphery was to test whether ivuxolimab changed TCR sequence diversity and drove clonal T-cell expansion. The paper describes the monotherapy dose-escalation part (N of about 50 patients) of the phase I trial of ivuxolimab. General conclusions and limits of the study: Antigen specificity was not determined for the clonally expanded peripheral T cells. After ivuxolimab, CD8+ T cells had more expanded clones than CD4+ T cells on average. Low levels of normalized T-cell clonal expansion were also seen in some patients who did not respond. In the 0.1-3.0 mg/kg groups, partial responders had among the lowest normalized peripheral clonal expansion, particularly in CD8+ T cells. At doses from 0.1 to 3.0 mg/kg, clonal expansion was seen in both CD4+ and CD8+ blood T cells between baseline and week 6.

The trial excluded patients who had a history of autoimmune disease or were on systemic immunosuppression. In every dose cohort, peripheral blood was drawn for TCR sequencing at baseline, cycle 4 day 1, and cycle 7 day 1. The samples were drawn from a first-in-human, open-label, multicenter phase I dose-escalation trial of ivuxolimab. Adults with locally advanced or metastatic head and neck squamous cell, hepatocellular, melanoma or renal cell carcinoma were enrolled in the trial. CD4+ and CD8+ T cells were sorted separately from peripheral blood before TCR sequencing. To sequence the TCRbeta CDR3 region, genomic DNA was isolated from the sorted cells. The immunoSEQ Assay was used for sequencing of TCRbeta CDR3 regions. The table comes from immuneACCESS by way of TCRdb, which keeps in-frame sequences with V and J called. Part of the clones is missing from these tables; in studies checked, under half for an unresolved V gene and the rest for unknown reasons. In all, the sample holds approximately 50,000 clones, and 85% to 95% of those were seen once. Approximately 10% of the sample rests with the top ten.

CDR1 and CDR2 are read off the germline V gene (reference sequence) as LNHDA and SQIVND. From the cysteine up to the phenylalanine, the CDR3 has a length of 16 residues. Just CDR3 DNA is preserved here, 48 bases in frame from base 1. The junction carries 16 bases between V and J, which are trimmed by 4 bases and 0 bases respectively. Remarks on this clone: The specificity of this receptor is unknown. No base quality information exists; no much larger clone differs at one position.

The sample consisted of CD4+ or CD8+ T cells sorted from blood, taken in a trial of the OX40 agonist ivuxolimab. The chain is encoded by TRBV19 joined to TRBJ2-7; the D segment cannot be called with confidence. The receptor was isolated from an adult with an advanced solid tumor such as melanoma, head and neck, liver or kidney cancer. The sequence in DNA is TGTGCCAGTAGTACCTACATAGGACGGAGCTCCTACGAGCAGTACTTC. Protein translation: CASSTYIGRSSYEQYF.